This record looks at one TCR beta chain sequence and its context. This sample was included in a study of PD-L1 blockade in urothelial cancer. Study context: Timepoints chosen for blood analysis were 3 weeks (second dose) and 6 weeks after treatment start. Across blood samples, T cells had a median count of approximately 130,000.

Time point specified: pretreatment peripheral blood. Patients suffered from locally advanced or metastatic urothelial carcinoma. Trimming took 5 bases from V and 0 from J, leaving 10 bases between them. The CDR3 length is 13 residues. Germline-derived CDR1 and CDR2 are GTSNPN and SVGIG (reference sequence). Every PCR received spiked-in synthetic TCR analog templates. The data were produced by immunoSEQ multiplex PCR, yet TCRdb's version contains in-frame clones alone and is incomplete. The table records over 75,000 clones, more than 70% of them present only once. The receptor's source is a woman older than 75 with urothelial cancer. The sequences come from PBMCs, collected around atezolizumab (anti-PD-L1) treatment. This rearrangement joins TRBV30 to TRBJ1-2, with no clear D. The CDR3 DNA follows: TGTGCCTGGGCCCAGGAGGCTAACTATGGCTACACCTTC. Its translation is CAWAQEANYGYTF.